The next 23 T cell receptor beta chains were all read from a single sample in a study of T cell changes during pregnancy in multiple sclerosis (dated 2019 in TCRdb). The receptor library was made with the immunoSEQ multiplex PCR assay. Entries here come from immuneACCESS through TCRdb and include only in-frame sequences with V and J called. Some clones fail to appear in such tables; in the studies checked, an unresolved V gene covers under half of the shortfall, and the cause of the remainder is unknown. This sample holds tens of thousands of clones; 85% to 90% were observed only once. The top ten clones comprise around 7.9% of the sample. The sample was CD8+ T cells from peripheral blood mononuclear cells, taken after pregnancy. These receptors were collected from a female donor with multiple sclerosis, enrolled in a pregnancy study.

CDR3 loop: CASSLAVAGGGEQYF. In nucleotides, the CDR3 is TGTGCCAGCAGCTTAGCAGTAGCGGGGGGTGGCGAGCAGTACTTC. The gene calls are TRBV7-6 and TRBJ2-7, with 10 bases aligning to TRBD2. V trimming: 0 bases; J trimming: 6 bases; junction bases outside the gene matches: 5. This CDR3 has 15 amino acids. Germline V CDR1 and CDR2: SGHVS, FNYEAQ.

This clone appeared a few times. This chain uses TRBV4-1 with TRBJ2-7; weak D call: TRBD2 (7 bases). CDR1 MGHRA and CDR2 YSYEKL come from the germline V gene. The length of the CDR3 is 15 residues. Trimming cost V 2 bases and J 5 bases, with 16 bases left between them. CDR3 coding DNA: TGCGCCAGCAGCCAATACCGCGGGGGCAGGGACGAGCAGTACTTC. This translates into CASSQYRGGRDEQYF.

The J gene is TRBJ1-6, the V gene TRBV7-2; a possible D gene is TRBD1 (5 bases). The CDR3 is made up of 13 amino acids. Trimming took 5 bases from V and 11 from J, leaving 13 bases between them. The germline CDR1 and CDR2 sequences are SGHTA and FQGNSA. CDR3 coding DNA: TGTGCCAGCAGCCCGTGGGGGGGTACACCCCTCCACTTT. This codes for CASSPWGGTPLHF.

V is TRBV7-9 and J is TRBJ2-1; D ambiguous. The germline V gene encodes CDR1 SEHNR and CDR2 FQNEAQ (reference sequence). The CDR3 sequence is 11 residues long. Trimming stripped 5 bases from V and 9 bases from J, with 8 bases between. Here the CDR3 DNA reads TGTGCCAGCAGCCTAAGTGTTGAGCAGTTCTTC. Translation gives CASSLSVEQFF.

The J gene is TRBJ2-1, the V gene TRBV18, with 8 bases identical to TRBD2. Germline-derived CDR1 and CDR2 are KGHSH and LQKENI. The CDR3 runs 14 residues. With 5 bases clipped from V and 5 bases from J, the junction kept 5 bases outside the gene matches. CDR3 residues: CASSRGLVNNEQFF. The CDR3 DNA reads as TGTGCCAGCTCAAGGGGACTAGTGAACAATGAGCAGTTCTTC.

This chain joins TRBV13 and TRBJ1-2; 7 positions match TRBD1. The germline V gene encodes CDR1 PRHDT and CDR2 FYEKMQ (reference sequence). Unmatched junction bases numbered 9, after V lost 7 bases and J lost 4 bases. This CDR3 is 14 amino acids long. CDR3 sequence reads: CASTETGKFYGYTF. DNA for the CDR3: TGTGCCAGCACCGAGACAGGGAAATTCTATGGCTACACCTTC.

V gene TRBV6-1 combines with J gene TRBJ2-6, with TRBD1 matching over 7 bases. Trimming at V came to 4 bases and at J to 0 bases, leaving 6 bases not matched to a gene. Germline V lookup: CDR1 MNHNS, CDR2 SASEGT. The CDR3 spans 17 residues. The CDR3: CASSGRGYFSGANVLTF. CDR3 in DNA: TGTGCCAGCAGTGGCAGGGGGTACTTCTCTGGGGCCAACGTCCTGACTTTC.

This sequence joins TRBV27 and TRBJ2-7; TRBD1 agrees at 7 bases. Germline CDR1 MNHEY, CDR2 SMNVEV (reference sequence). CDR3 length equals 17 residues. The V gene end was trimmed by 2 bases and the J gene end by 0 bases; junction bases not matched to a gene: 10. CDR3 residues: CASSLVKGAHLSYEQYF. CDR3 DNA sequence: TGTGCCAGCAGTTTAGTGAAGGGGGCCCACCTCTCCTACGAGCAGTACTTC.

This clone was detected a few times. The gene calls are TRBV5-4 and TRBJ1-1, with 7 bases aligning to TRBD1. Germline V lookup: CDR1 SGHNT, CDR2 YYREEE (reference sequence). The CDR3 spans 14 residues. Trimming at V came to 5 bases and at J to 1 base, leaving 5 bases not matched to a gene. CDR3 amino acids: CASRDRPRNTEAFF. The CDR3 coding sequence is TGTGCCAGCAGGGACAGGCCCAGGAACACTGAAGCTTTCTTT.

The V call is TRBV5-4, the J call TRBJ2-2; 10 bases match TRBD1. CDR3 length: 16 amino acids. The J segment lost 2 bases and the V segment lost 4 bases, leaving 5 bases of the junction unmatched. From germline, CDR1 is SGHNT and CDR2 YYREEE (reference sequence). CDR3 sequence (DNA): TGTGCCAGCAGCCCCCGGGACAGGGGAAACACCGGGGAGCTGTTTTTT. Amino acid sequence: CASSPRDRGNTGELFF.

This rearrangement joins TRBV2 to TRBJ1-1; 8 nucleotides align to TRBD1. The junction had 7 bases not matched to a gene; V was cut back by 0 bases and J by 4 bases. The germline gives CDR1 SNHLY, CDR2 FYNNEI. The CDR3 contains 16 residues. CDR3 DNA sequence: TGTGCCAGCAGTGAAGCGCCAAGGACAGGGAGCACTGAAGCTTTCTTT. Translation: CASSEAPRTGSTEAFF. Using reference TRBV2 and TRBJ1-1 for the parts outside the CDR3, the full variable domain is EPEVTQTPSHQVTQMGQEVILRCVPISNHLYFYWYRQILGQKVEFLVSFYNNEISEKSEIFDDQFSVERPDGSNFTLKIRSTKLEDSAMYFCASSEAPRTGSTEAFFGQGTRLTVV.

The chain links TRBV2 to TRBJ1-1; D perhaps matches TRBD1 (5 bases). CDR3 length: 15 amino acids. The V end lost 3 bases, the J end lost 0 bases, and 11 bases lay between the germline ends. CDR1 and CDR2 (germline): SNHLY, FYNNEI. This CDR3 reads CASSDDRTMNTEAFF. CDR3 DNA sequence: TGTGCCAGCAGTGACGACAGAACCATGAACACTGAAGCTTTCTTT.

The chain uses TRBV2 and TRBJ1-6; no clear D gene. Looked up from germline, CDR1 is SNHLY and CDR2 is FYNNEI. Deletions cut 3 bases from V and 7 bases from J, with 7 bases between. This CDR3 comprises 13 residues. Here the CDR3 reads CASSESRNSPLHF. CDR3 coding DNA: TGTGCCAGCAGTGAGAGTCGGAATTCACCCCTCCACTTT.

The chain links TRBV30 to TRBJ1-2; TRBD1 aligns across 9 bases. The CDR3 extends over 15 amino acids. Germline trimming cut 4 bases from V and 5 bases from J; bases unmatched to any gene: 11. CDR1 is GTSNPN and CDR2 is SVGIG in the germline V gene (reference sequence). CDR3 residues: CAWTSPLGTGYGYTF. CDR3 nucleotides: TGTGCCTGGACATCTCCATTAGGGACAGGGTATGGCTACACCTTC.

This chain joins TRBV7-9 and TRBJ2-7, with TRBD1 as a possible D gene (6 bases). Germline CDR1 SEHNR, CDR2 FQNEAQ (reference sequence). With 8 bases removed from V and 3 bases from J, the gap between germline ends came to 11 bases. CDR3 length: 12 residues. CDR3 in DNA: TGTGCCAGCTCAGGGGAGATCTACGAGCAGTACTTC. This gives the protein CASSGEIYEQYF.

This sequence joins TRBV7-9 and TRBJ1-2, with 10 bases that match TRBD1. The germline V gene has CDR1 SEHNR and CDR2 FQNEAQ (reference sequence). This CDR3 is built from 16 residues. The ends lost 5 bases at V and 3 bases at J; junction bases unmatched: 9. CDR3 sequence reads: CASSTLGGTGDYGYTF. CDR3 in DNA: TGTGCCAGCAGCACCTTAGGGGGGACAGGGGACTATGGCTACACCTTC.

The genes are TRBV25-1 and TRBJ1-2; TRBD1 matches at 9 bases. Germline V gene data show CDR1 as MGHDK and CDR2 as SYGVNS. The CDR3 has 14 amino acids. With 2 bases clipped from V and 3 bases from J, the junction kept 1 base outside the gene matches. Here the CDR3 DNA reads TGTGCCAGCAGTGAAGGACAGGGGTACTATGGCTACACCTTC. Residues: CASSEGQGYYGYTF.

V is TRBV7-9 and J is TRBJ2-2, with D unresolved. The germline CDR1 and CDR2 sequences are SEHNR and FQNEAQ (reference sequence). V was pared by 4 bases and J by 0 bases, with 15 bases between. This CDR3 region has 17 residues. The CDR3 protein is CASSSRVRGANTGELFF. The CDR3 DNA follows: TGTGCCAGCAGCTCCCGGGTGCGTGGAGCGAACACCGGGGAGCTGTTTTTT.

Of note for this clone: Germline is not matched at one junction end, which may reflect a read error. The chain uses TRBV6-1 and TRBJ2-7; TRBD1 matches 10 bases. Looked up from germline, CDR1 is MNHNS and CDR2 is SASEGT. The CDR3 consists of 15 residues. The CDR3 DNA reads TGTGCCAGCAGTGAAGAGACAGGGGGCTCCAACGAGCAGTACTTC. This sequence encodes CASSEETGGSNEQYF.

The CDR3 loop is CASSSRFWDEQFF. In nucleotides, the CDR3 is TGTGCCAGCAGCTCCAGGTTTTGGGATGAGCAGTTCTTC. The chain couples TRBV7-9 to TRBJ2-1, with D hard to call. Between the trimmed V and J ends, which lost 4 bases and 8 bases, there was a span of 12 bases. Looked up from germline, CDR1 is SEHNR and CDR2 is FQNEAQ (reference sequence). This CDR3 has 13 amino acids.

The gene calls are TRBV18 and TRBJ1-3, with no clear D. V was clipped by 2 bases and J by 4 bases, with 9 bases between them. The CDR3 spans 14 residues. Germline V gene sequence: CDR1 KGHSH, CDR2 LQKENI. CDR3 loop: CASSPSPSGNTIYF. The CDR3 DNA is TGTGCCAGCTCACCATCCCCCTCCGGAAACACCATATATTTT.

V usage is TRBV5-4 and J usage is TRBJ2-2; TRBD2 matches 8 bases. The germline CDR1 and CDR2 sequences are SGHNT and YYREEE (reference sequence). CDR3 length: 17 amino acids. The J segment lost 5 bases and the V segment lost 4 bases, leaving 13 bases of the junction unmatched. The CDR3 DNA follows: TGTGCCAGCAGCCTACTGACTGGGCGGGGGGTTACCGGGGAGCTGTTTTTT. This codes for CASSLLTGRGVTGELFF.

The V call is TRBV12-5, the J call TRBJ1-1; D gene uncertain. V gave up 3 bases and J gave up 11 bases, with 10 bases separating them. The CDR3 is 11 amino acids. CDR1 and CDR2 from the germline V gene are LGHNT and FRNRAP. CDR3 region: CASGFGWEAFF. DNA for the CDR3: TGTGCTAGTGGTTTTGGGTGGGAGGCTTTCTTT.